Listed here is a single T cell receptor (beta chain). Its antigen is not known. This sample was taken from a study of CD8+ T cells in alopecia areata. Study summary: For the treated group, dosing was oral tofacitinib at 5 to 10 mg twice daily. Points from the study as a whole: Affected lesional scalp, above all in alopecia totalis/universalis, was more clonal than normal scalp.

RNA extraction was followed by reverse transcription into cDNA, which acted as the sequencing template. Using immunoSEQ multiplex PCR, the repertoire was profiled, and TCRdb retains in-frame clones only, with some absent. The repertoire holds some 11,000 clones, around 60% seen once, with approximately 21% in the top ten. As part of sample collection, lesional scalp punch biopsies and peripheral blood were taken from alopecia areata patients. CDR1 and CDR2 from the germline V gene are GTSNPN and SVGIG (reference sequence). This CDR3 is built from 20 residues. V shed 1 base, J shed 0 bases, and the junction held 17 bases outside the gene matches.

The genes are TRBV30 and TRBJ2-1; 8 nucleotides line up with TRBD2. The sequenced sample consisted of skin. This clonotype was sampled from a human donor with alopecia areata. The CDR3 sequence: CAWSGSTELAGTSSYNEQFF. CDR3 DNA sequence: TGTGCCTGGAGTGGGAGTACAGAGTTAGCGGGGACGAGCTCCTACAATGAGCAGTTCTTC.